The 16 T cell receptor beta chains below were found in one sample sequenced in a study of STAT5B mutations in CD4+ large granular lymphocyte leukemia. Sequencing was performed with immunoSEQ multiplex PCR; in TCRdb, only in-frame clones are kept and a portion is missing. The table lists about 24,000 clones, about two thirds of them singletons. The sequencing input was CD4+ T cells from blood buffy coats. Receptor source: a human donor in good health.

J is TRBJ2-1 and V is TRBV12-5; no definite D call. The germline gives CDR1 LGHNT, CDR2 FRNRAP. Trimming removed 2 bases from V and 12 bases from J, with 11 bases in between. The CDR3 is 12 amino acids. CDR3 protein: CASGLTDGRQFF. The DNA of the CDR3 is TGTGCTAGTGGTTTGACCGACGGAAGGCAGTTCTTC.

CDR3 amino acids: CASSEKAERAFF. CDR3 DNA: TGTGCCAGTAGTGAGAAGGCAGAGCGAGCTTTCTTT. The gene calls are TRBV19 and TRBJ1-1; D unclear. Germline CDR1 and CDR2: LNHDA and SQIVND (reference sequence). The germline V and J ends were trimmed by 5 bases and 10 bases, with 14 bases remaining between them. This CDR3 contains 12 residues.

V and J are TRBV6-1 and TRBJ2-1; D gene ambiguous. V was cut by 6 bases and J by 12 bases, with 21 bases left in between. This CDR3 comprises 14 residues. Germline V gene lookup returns CDR1 MNHNS and CDR2 SASEGT. CDR3 in amino acids: CASRKDQGLFRQFF. CDR3 DNA sequence: TGTGCCAGCAGGAAGGACCAAGGGCTATTTCGGCAGTTCTTC.

The rearrangement links TRBV7-6 to TRBJ2-7, with 7 bases that match TRBD2. V shed 5 bases, J shed 6 bases, and the junction held 13 bases outside the gene matches. The CDR3 sequence is 15 residues long. Germline CDR1 is SGHVS and CDR2 is FNYEAQ. The CDR3 DNA is TGTGCCAGCAGCCGGGGCGGCGGGGGTGAAAGCGAGCAGTACTTC. It translates to CASSRGGGGESEQYF.

The V call is TRBV27, the J call TRBJ1-1; D is unclear. Germline assignment: CDR1 MNHEY and CDR2 SMNVEV (reference sequence). With 6 bases removed from V and 10 bases from J, the gap between germline ends came to 15 bases. The CDR3 has 12 amino acids. This chain's CDR3 is CASSRPTVVAFF. The CDR3 nucleotides are TGTGCCAGCAGCCGACCAACAGTGGTAGCTTTCTTT.

V usage is TRBV12-5 and J usage is TRBJ1-1; the match to TRBD1 covers 10 bases. The V gene end was trimmed by 6 bases and the J gene end by 3 bases; junction bases not matched to a gene: 4. This CDR3 comprises 14 residues. Germline V CDR1 and CDR2: LGHNT, FRNRAP. CDR3 protein: CASGRGQGDTEAFF. Here the CDR3 DNA reads TGTGCTAGTGGCCGTGGACAGGGGGACACTGAAGCTTTCTTT.

This clone was detected only once. The genes are TRBV19 and TRBJ1-4, with TRBD1 identical over 9 bases. Germline V CDR1 and CDR2: LNHDA, SQIVND (reference sequence). The V and J ends lost 1 base and 5 bases, in that order; junction bases with no gene match: 5. There are 16 residues in the CDR3. CDR3 nucleotide sequence: TGTGCCAGTAGTATAGGGACCGGGACAGGGAATGAAAAACTGTTTTTT. This translates into CASSIGTGTGNEKLFF.

The J gene is TRBJ2-3, the V gene TRBV10-3; the match to TRBD1 covers 7 bases. Germline trimming cut 4 bases from V and 0 bases from J; bases unmatched to any gene: 10. Per the germline V gene, CDR1 is ENHRY and CDR2 is SYGVKD. CDR3 size: 17 residues. CDR3 protein: CAISVGGPRSSTDTQYF. CDR3 bases: TGTGCCATCAGTGTAGGGGGCCCGAGATCTAGCACAGATACGCAGTATTTT.

This chain connects TRBV5-1 to TRBJ2-6; D ambiguous. V gave up 4 bases and J gave up 0 bases, with 8 bases separating them. This CDR3 contains 15 residues. Germline V lookup: CDR1 SGHRS, CDR2 YFSETQ. CDR3 sequence reads: CASSPPDSGANVLTF. In DNA form, the CDR3 reads TGCGCCAGCAGCCCCCCCGACTCTGGGGCCAACGTCCTGACTTTC.

The J gene is TRBJ1-3, the V gene TRBV4-3; D uncertain. The CDR3 contains 15 residues. Germline CDR1 and CDR2: LGHNA and YSLEER. V was cut by 0 bases and J by 0 bases, with 6 bases left in between. The CDR3 DNA follows: TGCGCCAGCAGCCAAGACGGGATCTCTGGAAACACCATATATTTT. Its protein product is CASSQDGISGNTIYF.

In its sample, this clone was seen a few times. The chain uses TRBV28 and TRBJ1-1, with D unclear. This CDR3 is built from 11 residues. V lost 6 bases and J lost 7, with 9 bases in between. CDR1 and CDR2 (germline): MDHEN, SYDVKM. The CDR3 nucleotides read TGTGCCAGCAGGATGACGGGTGAAGCTTTCTTT. This gives the protein CASRMTGEAFF.

V is TRBV29-1 and J is TRBJ1-1, with a weak D call TRBD1 (6 bases). Trimming cost V 8 bases and J 0 bases, with 10 bases left between them. CDR3 length: 12 amino acids. The V gene's germline CDR1 is SQVTM and CDR2 ANQGSEA. The CDR3 coding sequence is TGCAGCATCCGACAGGTGAACACTGAAGCTTTCTTT. It encodes CSIRQVNTEAFF.

This clone was seen a few times. The chain joins TRBV7-3 to TRBJ1-1, with D possibly being TRBD1 (5 bases). V lost 4 bases to trimming and J lost 6 bases, with 12 bases between them. Germline CDR1 reads SGHTA; CDR2 reads FQGTGA. CDR3 size: 13 residues. The CDR3 nucleotides are TGTGCCAGCAGCTCTTTCGGGGGGGCTGAAGCTTTCTTT. Protein product: CASSSFGGAEAFF.

CDR3 sequence: CASSFRGDSYNEQFF. The CDR3 bases are TGTGCCAGCAGTTTTCGGGGCGATTCCTACAATGAGCAGTTCTTC. The rearrangement links TRBV28 to TRBJ2-1, with D perhaps being TRBD1 or TRBD2 (5 bases each). V dropped 3 bases and J dropped 1 base, with 10 bases sitting between them. The CDR3 has 15 residues. Germline V gene lookup returns CDR1 MDHEN and CDR2 SYDVKM.

This clone was counted between two and nine times. The gene calls are TRBV6-5 and TRBJ2-7; D unclear. This CDR3 spans 12 amino acids. CDR1 is MNHEY, CDR2 SVGAGI, per germline. V was pared by 0 bases and J by 6 bases, with 6 bases between. CDR3 protein: CASSYSSGEQYF. The CDR3 bases are TGTGCCAGCAGTTACTCATCTGGCGAGCAGTACTTC.

V usage is TRBV28 and J usage is TRBJ1-2, with D uncertain. V gave up 4 bases and J gave up 6 bases, with 15 bases separating them. This CDR3 has 14 residues. Per germline, CDR1 MDHEN and CDR2 SYDVKM. The CDR3: CASSWSGYQNGYTF. DNA for the CDR3: TGTGCCAGCAGTTGGTCTGGGTACCAGAATGGCTACACCTTC.